These T cell receptor beta chains were read from a single sample in a study of cytomegalovirus exposure and HLA in healthy donors. Using immunoSEQ multiplex PCR, the repertoire was profiled, and TCRdb retains in-frame clones only, with some absent. The sample consists of about 120,000 clones, 77% of them appearing once. Sample: PBMCs. The origin of the receptors is a man aged 40-49 years in good health and CMV-seropositive. The CDR3 runs from the conserved cysteine through the conserved F or W. The order of the fields is J gene, V gene, D gene, clone size, CDR3 protein, CDR3 DNA. The D gene is left open where the match is weak. Not all rows give a size; the values are once, few, many and, for expanded clones, a class.

J: TRBJ1-2
V: TRBV18
D: .
size: .
CDR3: CASSELPGRGFTPSGYTF
DNA: TGTGCCAGCTCAGAACTACCGGGTCGAGGGTTCACTCCTTCAGGCTACACCTTC

J: TRBJ1-5
V: TRBV7-6
D: .
size: once
CDR3: CASSLEQGLYQPQHF
DNA: TGTGCCAGCAGCTTAGAGCAGGGACTTTATCAGCCCCAGCATTTT

J: TRBJ2-2
V: TRBV5-6
D: .
size: few
CDR3: CASSWGGRNTGELFF
DNA: TGTGCCAGCAGCTGGGGTGGGAGGAACACCGGGGAGCTGTTTTTT

J: TRBJ2-3
V: TRBV6-5
D: .
size: .
CDR3: CASSFSPVGTDTQYF
DNA: TGTGCCAGCAGTTTTTCGCCGGTGGGCACAGATACGCAGTATTTT

J: TRBJ1-5
V: TRBV5-1
D: .
size: few
CDR3: CASSLSTGSNQPQHF
DNA: TGCGCCAGCAGCTTGTCAACAGGGTCCAATCAGCCCCAGCATTTT

J: TRBJ2-6
V: TRBV7-2
D: .
size: few
CDR3: CASTAGGPRANVLTF
DNA: TGTGCCAGCACCGCCGGGGGGCCTAGGGCCAACGTCCTGACTTTC

J: TRBJ2-2
V: TRBV6-6
D: .
size: .
CDR3: CATKQGNTGELFF
DNA: TGTGCCACGAAACAGGGTAACACCGGGGAGCTGTTTTTT

J: TRBJ2-1
V: TRBV6-5
D: .
size: .
CDR3: CASRQDSYSYNEQFF
DNA: TGTGCCAGCAGGCAAGACAGTTACTCCTACAATGAGCAGTTCTTC

J: TRBJ2-5
V: TRBV19
D: .
size: .
CDR3: CASKQGGETQYF
DNA: TGTGCCAGTAAACAGGGCGGAGAGACCCAGTACTTC

J: TRBJ1-6
V: TRBV9
D: .
size: .
CDR3: CASSVSGSPLHF
DNA: TGTGCCAGCAGCGTATCCGGTTCACCCCTCCACTTT

J: TRBJ1-1
V: TRBV4-2
D: .
size: once
CDR3: CASSQELQYNTEAFF
DNA: TGTGCCAGCAGCCAAGAGTTACAGTACAACACTGAAGCTTTCTTT

J: TRBJ2-7
V: TRBV27
D: TRBD1
size: .
CDR3: CASSLSNRGYEQYF
DNA: TGTGCCAGCAGTTTATCGAACAGGGGGTACGAGCAGTACTTC

J: TRBJ1-1
V: TRBV27
D: TRBD1
size: once
CDR3: CASSFGTEITMNTEAFF
DNA: TGTGCCAGCAGTTTTGGGACAGAAATTACTATGAACACTGAAGCTTTCTTT

J: TRBJ1-2
V: TRBV7-6
D: TRBD1
size: .
CDR3: CASSLASGGAGYTF
DNA: TGTGCCAGCAGCTTGGCCTCAGGGGGCGCCGGCTACACCTTC

J: TRBJ2-3
V: TRBV7-2
D: TRBD2
size: .
CDR3: CASSPGLVYFTQYF
DNA: TGTGCCAGCAGCCCTGGACTAGTTTATTTTACGCAGTATTTT

J: TRBJ1-6
V: TRBV10-1
D: TRBD1
size: many
CDR3: CASSGTDRVDSPLHF
DNA: TGCGCCAGCAGTGGGACGGACAGGGTCGATTCACCCCTCCACTTT

J: TRBJ2-5
V: TRBV14
D: .
size: .
CDR3: CASSSGVAGETQYF
DNA: TGTGCCAGCAGCTCGGGGGTGGCTGGAGAGACCCAGTACTTC